This TCR beta chain was obtained from a study of cytomegalovirus exposure and HLA in healthy donors (dated by TCRdb to 2016 to 2017). For context, the study as a whole: An earlier analysis of approximately 640 of the donors reported roughly 270 Gb of sequence data and some 120 million unique TCR beta sequences from some 180 million T cells. A later genetic analysis used genome-wide SNP genotypes for about 60% of the roughly 700 donors, treating that subset as a discovery cohort. An early release covering 500 to 750 HLA-typed donors comprised about 290 gigabases of sequencing data and approximately 85 million unique TCR sequences. Typing coverage differed by locus: A, B, C, DRB1 and DQB1 were typed in roughly 620-630 donors, DQA1 in about 550, DPA1 in 600 to 610, and DPB1 in just under 480. Four or five DR-DQ haplotypes were treated as single units for association and clustering because of strong linkage in the cohort. The study profiled the T cell repertoires of under 700 subjects by immunosequencing and related them to cytomegalovirus serostatus. Donor age, sex, ethnicity and CMV serostatus were compiled together with the repertoire data. Every repertoire in the discovery cohort had been generated on one and the same sequencing platform. To predict cytomegalovirus infection status, the study brought together high-throughput TCR immunosequencing, statistical association of individual TCRs with disease status, and machine learning. The study aimed to test whether cataloging public T cell receptors could reveal signatures of past pathogen exposure. Among some 400 genotyped donors of the cohort, an average of around 250,000 unique TCR beta nucleotide sequences was sequenced per donor, of which approximately 19% were non-productive. In a later analysis, previously published TCR beta repertoires from 500 to 750 donors were re-analyzed and high-resolution HLA genotyping was added so that TCR occurrence patterns could be studied. HLA typing included class I and class II loci at four-digit resolution. To decide whether each TCR beta V gene segment behaved as functional or pseudogenic, an earlier analysis of approximately 600 of the donors relied on high-throughput TCR beta sequencing. Rather than using new phenotypic data, the later analysis identified candidate immune exposures from TCR beta sequences and from how often those sequences occurred across donors. A separate validation cohort of over 95 different subjects was used in addition to the roughly 620-subject first cohort. Among the roughly 370 genotyped donors, approximately 76% belonged to the genetic ancestry cluster associated with self-reported Caucasian donors.

In the case of this clone: Its antigen specificity is not known. No much larger clonotype is one base removed from it; base qualities were not supplied.

The germline V gene encodes CDR1 MNHEY and CDR2 SVGAGI. The V end loses 2 bases and the J end loses 0 bases, and a stretch of 8 bases separates them. The CDR3 measures 15 amino acids from cysteine to phenylalanine. Only the CDR3 part of the read is kept: 45 bases, read in frame from the first base. In total, roughly 670 healthy bone marrow donors made up the cohort. Cohort members were all nominally healthy when sampled, although unrecorded immune exposures were likely present. The donor tested CMV seropositive, placing the donor among the 289 seropositive members of the cohort. Every donor gave a peripheral blood sample, and the peripheral blood mononuclear cells from that sample were used for TCR beta sequencing. The Qiagen DNeasy Blood Extraction Kit was used to extract genomic DNA from the blood cell samples. General conclusions and limits of the study: In a later analysis, most CMV-associated TCR beta chains were found to appear HLA-restricted, with HLA associations seemingly driven largely by CMV exposure. Because HLA typing was missing for some donors at each locus, association tests included only the typed subset. For the cohort, immune exposure information was limited to CMV serostatus. An association between a missense DCLRE1C variant and V-gene and J-gene trimming of TCR beta chains was found in a later genetic analysis and replicated in an independent cohort. The sequencing pipeline was judged likely to have produced a cluster of highly shared sequence variants as a technical artifact. Cytomegalovirus status was reported to be diagnosed by the classifier with high specificity and sensitivity in both the original and validation cohorts. Strong co-occurrence of HLA alleles, especially DR and DQ, made assigning TCR associations to individual alleles difficult. A total of 164 TCR beta chains were listed by the study as associated with cytomegalovirus. Most TCR sequences were observed very rarely across donors, whereas some public TCRs were present in many individuals. In a later analysis, HLA-associated TCR beta chains showed more clonal expansion and lower generation probabilities than non-associated chains that were equally common. According to a later analysis, TCR association rates differed among HLA loci, with DRB1 alleles showing the most associated TCRs and HLA-C alleles showing the fewest. Some 15 rarely observed V segments, including chromosome 9 orphons, were excluded from the earlier analysis of about 610 of the donors because counts were too low. In this cohort, only TCR beta chains were sequenced, and detectable features were limited by the absence of alpha or paired-chain data. Presence/absence analyses assumed roughly uniform sequencing depth across donors, an assumption that may not hold. In a later analysis, about 17,000 TCR beta sequences were associated with specific HLA alleles at a false discovery rate of 0.05. In an earlier analysis of some 640 of the donors, most TCR beta V segments were observed in productive rearrangements about 87% or about 30% of the time, broadly matching IMGT annotations. Three of the identified cytomegalovirus-associated TCR beta chains were confirmed in vitro to be specific for cytomegalovirus antigens. In a later genetic analysis, fewer N-insertions in productive TCRs were reported among donors in an Asian-associated ancestry cluster than the roughly 700-donor mean. Because the 87-base-pair reads could not distinguish some IMGT-functional V segments, including TRBV6-2 and TRBV6-3, those segments were excluded. Linkage disequilibrium might explain the correlated functional status among segregating V segments, but an unknown experimental factor could not be excluded. A further reported finding was that TCR beta sequences accurately predicted the HLA-A and HLA-B alleles for most subjects in the first cohort. According to the authors, the approach could potentially be generalized to other disease states and immunological phenotypes. Several of the top co-occurrence clusters appeared to be linked to parvovirus B19, influenza, CMV and Epstein-Barr virus, according to a later analysis.

Library preparation used the immunoSEQ multiplex PCR assay. For the multiplex PCR, a mixture combining 60 forward primers for TCR Vbeta segments and 13 reverse primers for TCR Jbeta segments was used. The CDR3 region of rearranged TCR beta genes was amplified from genomic DNA with a multiplex PCR assay. The Illumina HiSeq System was used to sequence the amplified TCR beta libraries as 87-base-pair reads. In the source study's methods: A later analysis tallied 75 million to 85 million unique TCR beta chains across the 640 or so repertoires, and approximately 11 million of those chains were shared by two or more donors. Raw reads were error-corrected and collapsed into unique sequences by a nearest-neighbor algorithm in which closely related sequences were merged to remove PCR and sequencing errors. To assign V, D and J gene segments, CDR3 sequences were aligned to IMGT reference sequences. For a sequence to be retained, a match of at least six nucleotides to both a V gene segment and a J gene segment was required. Rearrangements were classified as productive when the CDR3 lacked stop codons and remained in frame with V and J, and all other rearrangements were classified as non-productive. CDR3 was defined according to IMGT convention as the region running from the second conserved V-encoded cysteine to the conserved J-encoded phenylalanine. The earlier analysis of a few hundred of the donors excluded sequences that lacked an unambiguous match to a single V gene segment. In an earlier analysis of a few hundred of the donors, a V segment was called functional when productive rearrangements were above 56.7%, and segregating when the standard deviation between donors exceeded 5%. To diagnose cytomegalovirus status from the catalog of TCR beta chain sequences, a statistical classification framework was built. V and J gene assignment, in a later analysis, came from comparing TCR nucleotide sequences with IMGT/GENE-DB human TR gene sequences. In a later analysis, CDR3 sequences and most-parsimonious VDJ recombination scenarios were assigned using the TCRdist pipeline. In a later analysis, each TCR beta chain was defined by its CDR3 amino acid sequence together with its V-gene family, and reads lacking a unique V-gene family were excluded. In a later analysis, some 600 highly shared, low-generation-probability nucleotide sequences were removed to address suspected cross-contamination and a sequencing artifact. In a later analysis, a clonal expansion index for each public chain was calculated from normalized within-repertoire ranks of inferred template counts. In a later analysis, generation probabilities were computed with a VDJ recombination model fitted to out-of-frame rearrangements, and the resulting probabilities were checked against IGoR. A later analysis scored TCR-TCR, TCR-HLA and TCR-CMV co-occurrence with hypergeometric tests, applying a repertoire-size bias correction to TCR pairs. A later analysis estimated false discovery rates by permuting HLA or CMV assignments 20 times. A later analysis grouped co-occurring TCRs with DBSCAN, adding TCRdist sequence similarity when clustering within HLA-allele-positive subsets. For co-occurrence clustering, repertoires with fewer than 30,000 or more than 120,000 public chains were excluded, along with a handful of repertoires with anomalous nucleotide sharing. Here the immuneACCESS table is served through TCRdb, limited to in-frame sequences with V and J called. Missing clones are a known gap in these copies; in checked studies unresolved V genes cover under half, and the rest lacks a known reason. The DNA gave D and trimming, while V, J and clone size come from that table. The sample table records some 130,000 clones; roughly 60% of these occur just once. The ten most abundant clones make up more than 8% of the sample.

The V and J genes are TRBV6-5 and TRBJ2-1; the D region possibly corresponds to TRBD1 (5 bases align). The receptor's source is a man aged 40-55 years in good health and CMV-seropositive. The material sequenced was PBMCs. CDR3 loop: CASSYDSTSYNEQFF. The base sequence is TGTGCCAGCAGTTACGACAGTACCTCCTACAATGAGCAGTTCTTC.